The clone carrying this T cell receptor beta chain appeared a single time. These data originate in a study of blood T cell repertoires in COVID-19. Study-level background: The United States, Italy and Spain were the sources of the acute and convalescent COVID-19 samples. PBMCs, B-cell-depleted T cells, or T cells were the source of the cDNA or gDNA that made up the material.

Original processing methods: Amplification with reference gene primers provided the estimates of nucleated cell counts. The data were produced by immunoSEQ multiplex PCR, yet TCRdb's version contains in-frame clones alone and is incomplete. The V and J calls and clone size are taken from that table; D and trimming were inferred from the DNA. The sample has under 55,000 clones, roughly 78% seen once; the top ten hold 25%. Germline CDR1 is LGHDT and CDR2 is YNNKEL (reference sequence). J lost 6 bases, V lost 3 bases, and 11 bases had no gene match. The CDR3 is 17 residues long. This TCR was sampled from a man between 65 and 85 years old with acute or convalescent COVID-19. The chain uses TRBV3-1 (or the pseudogene TRBV3-2) and TRBJ1-5; 10 bases are shared with TRBD1. Sequenced sample: peripheral blood. The CDR3, as DNA: TGTGCCAGCAGCCATGGATTTGACAGGGGGCTGGGTCAGCCCCAGCATTTT. Its protein is CASSHGFDRGLGQPQHF.